This T cell receptor (beta chain) was observed in a study of blood T cell repertoires in COVID-19. The overall study: T cells, B-cell-depleted T cells, or PBMCs provided the cDNA or gDNA that served as material.

V was trimmed by 5 bases and J by 1 base, leaving 13 bases between them. The germline CDR1 and CDR2 sequences are MGHRA and YSYEKL. The CDR3 runs 15 residues. Original analysis: Counts of nucleated cells, estimated from reference gene primer amplification, were obtained. Sequenced by immunoSEQ multiplex PCR; TCRdb stores in-frame clones only, minus some. The V and J calls and the clone size are those of that table, but D and trimming were determined from the DNA. Of almost 300,000 clones in the sample, nearly 90% were seen once. Followed longitudinally, the Seattle patients had been enrolled during active infection.

The origin of this receptor is a woman aged 25-40 years with COVID-19, enrolled during active disease. The chain has TRBV4-1 and TRBJ2-3; possible D gene TRBD2, 6 bases. Sequences were obtained from peripheral blood. The CDR3 DNA reads TGCGCCAGCAGCGCGGGATTCGGGGGCACAGATACGCAGTATTTT. Amino acids: CASSAGFGGTDTQYF.